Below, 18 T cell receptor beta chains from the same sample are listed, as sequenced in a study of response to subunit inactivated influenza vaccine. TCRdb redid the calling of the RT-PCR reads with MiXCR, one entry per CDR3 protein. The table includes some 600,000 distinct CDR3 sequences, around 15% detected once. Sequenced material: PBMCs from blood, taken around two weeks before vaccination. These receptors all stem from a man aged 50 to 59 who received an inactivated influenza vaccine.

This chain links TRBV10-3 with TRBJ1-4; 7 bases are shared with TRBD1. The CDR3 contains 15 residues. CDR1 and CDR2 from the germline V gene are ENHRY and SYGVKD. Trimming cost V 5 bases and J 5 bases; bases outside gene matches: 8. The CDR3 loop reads CAISPTGQRNEKLFF. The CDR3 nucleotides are TGTGCCATCAGTCCGACGGGACAGCGAAATGAAAAACTGTTTTTT.

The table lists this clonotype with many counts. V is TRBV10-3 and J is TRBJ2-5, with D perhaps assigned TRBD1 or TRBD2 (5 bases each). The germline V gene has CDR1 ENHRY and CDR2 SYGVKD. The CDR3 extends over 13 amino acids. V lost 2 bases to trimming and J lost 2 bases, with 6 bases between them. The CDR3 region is CAISEGGQETQYF. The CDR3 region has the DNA TGTGCCATCAGTGAGGGGGGTCAAGAGACCCAGTACTTC.

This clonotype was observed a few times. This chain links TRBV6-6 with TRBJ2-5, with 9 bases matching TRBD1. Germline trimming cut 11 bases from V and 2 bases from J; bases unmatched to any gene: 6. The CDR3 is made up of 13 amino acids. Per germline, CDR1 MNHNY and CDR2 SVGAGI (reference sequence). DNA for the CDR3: TGTGCCGCAACAGGGGGCGCGCAAGAGACCCAGTACTTC. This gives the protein CAATGGAQETQYF.

In DNA form, the CDR3 reads TGCAGTGCTAGAGGGTATAGTCGGGAGGGCCTGAACAATGAGCAGTTCTTC. Encoded protein: CSARGYSREGLNNEQFF. V and J are TRBV20-1 and TRBJ2-1, with 8 bases lining up with TRBD2. Germline-derived CDR1 and CDR2 are DFQATT and SNEGSKA (reference sequence). This CDR3 is 17 amino acids long. V shed 1 base and J 5 bases; nucleotides not matched to a gene: 13.

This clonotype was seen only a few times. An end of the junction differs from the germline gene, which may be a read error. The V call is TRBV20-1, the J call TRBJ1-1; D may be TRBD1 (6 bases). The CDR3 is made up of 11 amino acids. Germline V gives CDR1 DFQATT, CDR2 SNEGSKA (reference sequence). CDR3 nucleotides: TGCAGTGCTAGAGTGGAGCCCACAGGGTCCTTT. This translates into CSARVEPTGSF.

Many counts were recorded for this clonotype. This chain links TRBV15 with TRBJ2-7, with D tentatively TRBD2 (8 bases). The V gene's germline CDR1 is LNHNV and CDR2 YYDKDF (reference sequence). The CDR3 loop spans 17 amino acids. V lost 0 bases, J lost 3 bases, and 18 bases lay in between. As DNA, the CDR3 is TGTGCCACCAGCAGAGAAACTAGCGGAGGGGGCTTCTACGAGCAGTACTTC. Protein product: CATSRETSGGGFYEQYF.

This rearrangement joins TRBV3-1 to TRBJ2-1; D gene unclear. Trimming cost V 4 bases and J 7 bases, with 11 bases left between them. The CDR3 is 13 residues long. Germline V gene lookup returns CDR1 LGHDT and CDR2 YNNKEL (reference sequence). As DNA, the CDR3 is TGTGCCAGCAGCCGGCACAGCGTTAATGAGCAGTTCTTC. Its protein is CASSRHSVNEQFF.

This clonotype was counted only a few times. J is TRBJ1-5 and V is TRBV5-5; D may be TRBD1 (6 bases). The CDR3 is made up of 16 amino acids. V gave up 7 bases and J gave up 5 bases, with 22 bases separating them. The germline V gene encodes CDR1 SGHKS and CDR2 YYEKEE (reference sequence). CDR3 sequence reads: CASEGVRGRRYQPQHF. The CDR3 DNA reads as TGTGCCAGCGAAGGGGTCAGGGGACGCAGATATCAGCCCCAGCATTTT.

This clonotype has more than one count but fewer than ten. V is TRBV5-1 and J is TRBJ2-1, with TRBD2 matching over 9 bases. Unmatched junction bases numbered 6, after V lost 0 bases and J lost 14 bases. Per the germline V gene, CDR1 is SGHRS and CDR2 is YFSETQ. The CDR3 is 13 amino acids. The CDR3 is CASSLAPSGVEFF. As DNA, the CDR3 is TGCGCCAGCAGCTTGGCCCCTAGCGGGGTGGAGTTCTTC.

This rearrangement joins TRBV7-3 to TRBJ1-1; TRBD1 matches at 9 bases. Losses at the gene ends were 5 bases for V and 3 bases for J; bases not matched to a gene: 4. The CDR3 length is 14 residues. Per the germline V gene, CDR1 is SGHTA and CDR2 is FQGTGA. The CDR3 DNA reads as TGTGCCAGCAGCAGTGACAGGGGGGACACTGAAGCTTTCTTT. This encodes CASSSDRGDTEAFF. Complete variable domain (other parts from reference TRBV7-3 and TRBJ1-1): GAGVSQTPSNKVTEKGKYVELRCDPISGHTALYWYRQSLGQGPEFLIYFQGTGAADDSGLPNDRFFAVRPEGSVSTLKIQRTERGDSAVYLCASSSDRGDTEAFFGQGTRLTVV.

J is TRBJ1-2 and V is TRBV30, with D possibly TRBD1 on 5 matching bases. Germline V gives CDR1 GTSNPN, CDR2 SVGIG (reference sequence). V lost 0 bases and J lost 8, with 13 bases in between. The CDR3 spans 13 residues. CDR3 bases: TGTGCCTGGAGTGTTATGGGGGACGGGGGCTACACCTTC. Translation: CAWSVMGDGGYTF. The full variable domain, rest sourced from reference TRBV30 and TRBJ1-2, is SQTIHQWPATLVQPVGSPLSLECTVEGTSNPNLYWYRQAAGRGLQLLFYSVGIGQISSEVPQNLSASRPQDRQFILSSKKLLLSDSGFYLCAWSVMGDGGYTFGSGTRLTVV.

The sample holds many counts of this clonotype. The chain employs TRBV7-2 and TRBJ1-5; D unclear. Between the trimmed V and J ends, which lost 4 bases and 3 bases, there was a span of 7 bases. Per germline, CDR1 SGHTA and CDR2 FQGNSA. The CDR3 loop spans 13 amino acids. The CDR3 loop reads CASSSQDNQPQHF. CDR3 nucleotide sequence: TGTGCCAGCAGCTCTCAGGACAATCAGCCCCAGCATTTT.

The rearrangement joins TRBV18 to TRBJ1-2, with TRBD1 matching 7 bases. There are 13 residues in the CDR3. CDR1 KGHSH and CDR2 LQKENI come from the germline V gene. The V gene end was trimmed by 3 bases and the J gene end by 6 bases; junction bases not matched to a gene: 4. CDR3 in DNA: TGTGCCAGCTCACCCAGGGACAGCGATGGCTACACCTTC. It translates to CASSPRDSDGYTF.

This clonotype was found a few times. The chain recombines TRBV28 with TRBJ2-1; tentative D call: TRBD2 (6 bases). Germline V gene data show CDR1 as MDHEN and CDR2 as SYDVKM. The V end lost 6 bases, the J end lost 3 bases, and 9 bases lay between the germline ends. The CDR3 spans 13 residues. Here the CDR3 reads CASRSTSYNEQFF. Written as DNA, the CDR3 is TGTGCCAGCAGATCGACTAGCTACAATGAGCAGTTCTTC.

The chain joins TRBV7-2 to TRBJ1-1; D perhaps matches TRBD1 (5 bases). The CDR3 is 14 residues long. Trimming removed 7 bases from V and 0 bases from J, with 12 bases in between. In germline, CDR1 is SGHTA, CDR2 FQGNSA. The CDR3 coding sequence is TGTGCCAGCAACTTCGGGGGGTTGAACACTGAAGCTTTCTTT. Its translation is CASNFGGLNTEAFF.

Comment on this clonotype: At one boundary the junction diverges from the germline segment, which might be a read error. The DNA of the CDR3 is TGTGCCTGCAGCTCAGGGACAGGGAGCTATGGCTACACCTTC. It codes for CACSSGTGSYGYTF. This sequence joins TRBV7-8 and TRBJ1-2; 9 bases agree with TRBD1. From germline, CDR1 is SGHVS and CDR2 FQNEAQ. The CDR3 covers 14 residues.

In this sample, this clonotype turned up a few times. The CDR3 region is CASSPRDRNVLGQYF. CDR3 nucleotide sequence: TGTGCCAGCAGCCCCCGGGACAGGAACGTGTTAGGGCAGTACTTC. The rearrangement links TRBV7-8 to TRBJ2-7, with 8 positions matching TRBD1. This CDR3 is built from 15 residues. Germline V lookup: CDR1 SGHVS, CDR2 FQNEAQ. Trimming at V came to 5 bases and at J to 9 bases, leaving 15 bases not matched to a gene.

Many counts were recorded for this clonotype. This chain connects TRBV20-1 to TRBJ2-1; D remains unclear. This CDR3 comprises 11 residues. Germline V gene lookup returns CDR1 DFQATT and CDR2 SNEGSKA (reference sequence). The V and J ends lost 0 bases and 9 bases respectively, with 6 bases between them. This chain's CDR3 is CSARDLAEQFF. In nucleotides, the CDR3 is TGCAGTGCTAGAGATTTGGCTGAGCAGTTCTTC.